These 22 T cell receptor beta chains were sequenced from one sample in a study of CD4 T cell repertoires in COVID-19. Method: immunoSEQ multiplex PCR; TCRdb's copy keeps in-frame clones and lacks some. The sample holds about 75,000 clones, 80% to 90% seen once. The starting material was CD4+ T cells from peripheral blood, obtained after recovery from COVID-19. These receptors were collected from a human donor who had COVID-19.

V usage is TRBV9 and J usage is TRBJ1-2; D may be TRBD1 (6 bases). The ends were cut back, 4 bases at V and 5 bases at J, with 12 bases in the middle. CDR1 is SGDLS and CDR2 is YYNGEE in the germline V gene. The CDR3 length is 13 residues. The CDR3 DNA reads TGTGCCAGCAGCTCCCGGGACATATATGGCTACACCTTC. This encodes CASSSRDIYGYTF.

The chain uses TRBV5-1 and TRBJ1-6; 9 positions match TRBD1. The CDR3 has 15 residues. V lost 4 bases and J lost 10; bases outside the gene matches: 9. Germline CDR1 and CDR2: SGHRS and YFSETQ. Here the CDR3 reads CASSTLQGAGSPLHF. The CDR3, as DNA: TGCGCCAGCAGCACCCTACAGGGGGCAGGGTCACCCCTCCACTTT.

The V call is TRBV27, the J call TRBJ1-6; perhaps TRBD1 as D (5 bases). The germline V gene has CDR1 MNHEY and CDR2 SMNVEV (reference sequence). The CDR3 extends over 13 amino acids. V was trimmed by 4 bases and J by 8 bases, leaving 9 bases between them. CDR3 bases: TGTGCCAGCAGTTCTGGACAATATTCACCCCTCCACTTT. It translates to CASSSGQYSPLHF.

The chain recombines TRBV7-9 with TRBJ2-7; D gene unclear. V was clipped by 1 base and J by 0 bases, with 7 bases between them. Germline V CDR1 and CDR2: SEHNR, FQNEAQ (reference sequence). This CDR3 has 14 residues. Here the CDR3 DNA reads TGTGCCAGCAGCTTAGAGGGATACTCCTACGAGCAGTACTTC. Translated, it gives CASSLEGYSYEQYF.

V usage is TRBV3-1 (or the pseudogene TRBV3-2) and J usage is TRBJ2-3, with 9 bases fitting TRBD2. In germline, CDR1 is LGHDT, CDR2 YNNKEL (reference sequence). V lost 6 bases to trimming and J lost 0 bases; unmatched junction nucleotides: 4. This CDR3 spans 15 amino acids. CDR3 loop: CASSLAGASTDTQYF. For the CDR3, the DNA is TGTGCCAGCAGTTTAGCGGGAGCGAGCACAGATACGCAGTATTTT.

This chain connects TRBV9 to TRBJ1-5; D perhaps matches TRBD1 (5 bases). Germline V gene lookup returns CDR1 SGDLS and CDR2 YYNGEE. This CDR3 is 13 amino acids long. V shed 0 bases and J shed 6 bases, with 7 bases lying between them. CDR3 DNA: TGTGCCAGCAGCGTAGCCGGGGGTCAGCCCCAGCATTTT. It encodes CASSVAGGQPQHF.

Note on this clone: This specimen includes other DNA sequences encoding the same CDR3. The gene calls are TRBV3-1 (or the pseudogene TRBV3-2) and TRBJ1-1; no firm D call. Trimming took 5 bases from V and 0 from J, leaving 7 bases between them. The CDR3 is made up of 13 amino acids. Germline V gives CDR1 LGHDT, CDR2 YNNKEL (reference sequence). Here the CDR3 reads CASSSTVNTEAFF. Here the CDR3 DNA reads TGTGCCAGCAGCTCTACAGTGAACACTGAAGCTTTCTTT.

CDR3 DNA sequence: TGTGCCTGGAGTGTACAAGGGCTTCCCCGGGACGAGCAGTACTTC. The encoded protein is CAWSVQGLPRDEQYF. The rearrangement uses TRBV30 and TRBJ2-7; D not resolved. Germline assignment: CDR1 GTSNPN and CDR2 SVGIG (reference sequence). This CDR3 is built from 15 residues. The V and J ends lost 0 bases and 5 bases respectively, with 17 bases between them.

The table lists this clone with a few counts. The CDR3 DNA reads TGTGCCAGCAGCTTAGATGGACGTGCCAGCAATCAGCCCCAGCATTTT. Its translation is CASSLDGRASNQPQHF. The chain recombines TRBV11-2 with TRBJ1-5, with no clear D. The germline V and J ends were trimmed by 0 bases and 1 base, with 10 bases remaining between them. Germline CDR1 SGHAT, CDR2 FQNNGV. The length of the CDR3 is 16 residues.

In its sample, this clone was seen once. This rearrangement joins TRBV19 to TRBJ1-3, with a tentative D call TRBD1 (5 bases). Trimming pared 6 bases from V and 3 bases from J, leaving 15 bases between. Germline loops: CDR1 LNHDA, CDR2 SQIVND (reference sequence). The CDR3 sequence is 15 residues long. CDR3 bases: TGTGCCAGTAGCCGACGCCCGGGGGATGGAAACACCATATATTTT. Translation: CASSRRPGDGNTIYF.

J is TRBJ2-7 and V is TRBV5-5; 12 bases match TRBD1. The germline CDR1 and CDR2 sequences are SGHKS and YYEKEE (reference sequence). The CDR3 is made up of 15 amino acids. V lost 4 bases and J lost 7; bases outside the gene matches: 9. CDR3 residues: CASSPTGQGAGEQYF. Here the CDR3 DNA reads TGTGCCAGCAGCCCTACGGGACAGGGGGCGGGGGAGCAGTACTTC.

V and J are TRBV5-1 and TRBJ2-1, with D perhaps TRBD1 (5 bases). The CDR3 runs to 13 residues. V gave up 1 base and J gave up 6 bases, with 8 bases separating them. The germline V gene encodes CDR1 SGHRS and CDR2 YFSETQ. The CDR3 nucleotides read TGCGCCAGCAGCTTGACCGACAGCAATGAGCAGTTCTTC. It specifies CASSLTDSNEQFF.

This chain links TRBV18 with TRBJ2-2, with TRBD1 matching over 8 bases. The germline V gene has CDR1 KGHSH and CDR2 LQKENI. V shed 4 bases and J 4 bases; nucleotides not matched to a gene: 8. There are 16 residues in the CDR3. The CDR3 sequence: CASSLPGGAGTGELFF. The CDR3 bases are TGTGCCAGCTCACTTCCAGGGGGCGCCGGCACCGGGGAGCTGTTTTTT.

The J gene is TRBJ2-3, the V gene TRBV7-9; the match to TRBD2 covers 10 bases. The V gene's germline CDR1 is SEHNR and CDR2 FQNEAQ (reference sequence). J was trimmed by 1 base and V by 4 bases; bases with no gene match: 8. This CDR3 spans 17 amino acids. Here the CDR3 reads CASSSHLSGGRTDTQYF. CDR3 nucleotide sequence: TGTGCCAGCAGCTCCCACCTTAGCGGGGGGCGCACAGATACGCAGTATTTT.

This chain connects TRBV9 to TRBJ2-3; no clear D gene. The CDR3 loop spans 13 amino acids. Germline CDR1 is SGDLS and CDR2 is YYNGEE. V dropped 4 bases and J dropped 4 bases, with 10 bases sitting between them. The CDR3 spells CASSLTTPDTQYF. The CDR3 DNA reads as TGTGCCAGCAGCCTGACCACGCCAGATACGCAGTATTTT.

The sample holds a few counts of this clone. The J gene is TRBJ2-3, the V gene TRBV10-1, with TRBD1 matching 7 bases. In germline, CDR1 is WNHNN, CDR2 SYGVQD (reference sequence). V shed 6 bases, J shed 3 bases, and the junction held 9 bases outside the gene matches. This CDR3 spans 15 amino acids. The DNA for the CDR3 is TGCGCCAGCAGCCCTGGGACAGCTGGTACAGATACGCAGTATTTT. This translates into CASSPGTAGTDTQYF.

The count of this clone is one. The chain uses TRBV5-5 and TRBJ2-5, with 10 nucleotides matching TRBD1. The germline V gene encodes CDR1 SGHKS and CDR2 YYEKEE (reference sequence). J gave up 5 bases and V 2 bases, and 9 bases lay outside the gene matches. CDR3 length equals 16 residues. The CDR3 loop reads CASSLPPTGGGETQYF. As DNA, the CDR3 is TGTGCCAGCAGCTTACCTCCGACAGGGGGCGGGGAGACCCAGTACTTC.

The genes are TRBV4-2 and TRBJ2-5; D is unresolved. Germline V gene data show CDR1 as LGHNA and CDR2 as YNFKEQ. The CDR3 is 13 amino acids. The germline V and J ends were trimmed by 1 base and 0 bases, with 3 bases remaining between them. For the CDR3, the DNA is TGTGCCAGCAGCCAAGTCCACCAAGAGACCCAGTACTTC. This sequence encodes CASSQVHQETQYF.

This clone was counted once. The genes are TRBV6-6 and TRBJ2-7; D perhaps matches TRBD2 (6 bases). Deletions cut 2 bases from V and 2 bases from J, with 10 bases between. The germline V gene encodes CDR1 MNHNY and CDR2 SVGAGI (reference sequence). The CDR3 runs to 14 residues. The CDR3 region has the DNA TGTGCCAGCAGTTACCAGCGGGCCGCCTACGAGCAGTACTTC. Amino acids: CASSYQRAAYEQYF.

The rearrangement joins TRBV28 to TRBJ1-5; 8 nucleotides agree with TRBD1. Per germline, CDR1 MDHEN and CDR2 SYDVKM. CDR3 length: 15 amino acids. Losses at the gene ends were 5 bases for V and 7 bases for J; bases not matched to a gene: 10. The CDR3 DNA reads TGTGCCAGCAGTCCTCCAGGGGGCAGTAACCAGCCCCAGCATTTT. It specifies CASSPPGGSNQPQHF.

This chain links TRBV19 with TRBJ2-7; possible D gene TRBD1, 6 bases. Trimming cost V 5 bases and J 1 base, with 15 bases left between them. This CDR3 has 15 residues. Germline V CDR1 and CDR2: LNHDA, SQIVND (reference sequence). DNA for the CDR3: TGTGCCAGTAGTGAACAGGGCTACCCATCCTACGAGCAGTACTTC. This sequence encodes CASSEQGYPSYEQYF.

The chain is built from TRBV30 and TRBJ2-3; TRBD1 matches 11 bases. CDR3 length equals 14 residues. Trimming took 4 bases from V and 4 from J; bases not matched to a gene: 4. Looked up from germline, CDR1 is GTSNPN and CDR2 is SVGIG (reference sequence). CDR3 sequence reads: CAWTRDRGADTQYF. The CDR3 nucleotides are TGTGCCTGGACCCGGGACAGGGGGGCAGATACGCAGTATTTT.